Detailed here is one T cell receptor (beta chain). With 3 bases removed from V and 3 bases from J, the gap between germline ends came to 9 bases. This CDR3 has 14 residues. Germline values: CDR1 KGHSH, CDR2 LQKENI. Only in-frame clones appear in the TCRdb table, and some are missing; sequencing was by immunoSEQ multiplex PCR. The table records about 130,000 clones, approximately 92% of them present only once. The data are from a study of control samples from healthy donors and cancer patients. This chain uses TRBV18 with TRBJ1-5, with D possibly TRBD1 on 5 matching bases. Sequenced input: PBMCs. The clonotype comes from a man older than 75 with head and neck cancer. CDR3 protein: CASSPGEINQPQHF. The CDR3 bases are TGTGCCAGCTCACCGGGGGAGATCAATCAGCCCCAGCATTTT.